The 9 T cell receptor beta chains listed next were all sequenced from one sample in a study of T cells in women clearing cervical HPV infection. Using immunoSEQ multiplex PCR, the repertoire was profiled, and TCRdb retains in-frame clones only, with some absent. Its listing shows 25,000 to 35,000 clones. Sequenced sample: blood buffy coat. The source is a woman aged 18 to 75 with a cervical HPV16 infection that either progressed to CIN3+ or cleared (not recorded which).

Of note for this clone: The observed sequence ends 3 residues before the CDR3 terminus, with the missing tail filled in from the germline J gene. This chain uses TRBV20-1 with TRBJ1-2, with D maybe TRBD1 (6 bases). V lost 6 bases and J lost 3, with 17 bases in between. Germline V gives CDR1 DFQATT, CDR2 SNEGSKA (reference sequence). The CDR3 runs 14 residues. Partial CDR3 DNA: TGCAGTGCCCTAAGGGAACAGGGAGACTATGGC. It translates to CSALREQGDYG. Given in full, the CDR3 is CSALREQGDYGYTF.

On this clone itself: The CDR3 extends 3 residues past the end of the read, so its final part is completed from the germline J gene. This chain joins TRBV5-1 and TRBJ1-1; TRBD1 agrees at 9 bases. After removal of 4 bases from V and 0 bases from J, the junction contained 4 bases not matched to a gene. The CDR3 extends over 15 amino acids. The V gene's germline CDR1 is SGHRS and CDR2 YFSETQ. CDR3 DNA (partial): TGCGCCAGCAGCGCGGGGGACAGGGTGAACACTGAA. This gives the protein CASSAGDRVNTE. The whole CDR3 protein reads CASSAGDRVNTEAFF.

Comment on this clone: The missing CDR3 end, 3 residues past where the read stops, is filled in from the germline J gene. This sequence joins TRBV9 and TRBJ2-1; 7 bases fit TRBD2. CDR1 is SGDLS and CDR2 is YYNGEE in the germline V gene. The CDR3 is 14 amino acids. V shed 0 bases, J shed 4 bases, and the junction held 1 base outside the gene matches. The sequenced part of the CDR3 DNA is TGTGCCAGCAGCGTAGCTAGCGGTTACAATGAG. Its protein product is CASSVASGYNE. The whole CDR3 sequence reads CASSVASGYNEQFF.

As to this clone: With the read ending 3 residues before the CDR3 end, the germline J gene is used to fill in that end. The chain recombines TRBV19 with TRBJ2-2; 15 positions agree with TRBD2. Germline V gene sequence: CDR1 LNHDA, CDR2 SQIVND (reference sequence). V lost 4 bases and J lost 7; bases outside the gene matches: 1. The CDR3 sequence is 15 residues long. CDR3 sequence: CASSTGLAGGGELFF. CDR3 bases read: TGTGCCAGTAGTACGGGACTAGCGGGAGGCGGGGAG.

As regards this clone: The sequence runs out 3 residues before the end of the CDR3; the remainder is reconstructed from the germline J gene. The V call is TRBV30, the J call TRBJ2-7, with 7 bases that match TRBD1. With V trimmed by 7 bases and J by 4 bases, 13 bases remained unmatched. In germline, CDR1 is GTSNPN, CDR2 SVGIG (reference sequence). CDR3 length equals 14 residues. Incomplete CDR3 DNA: TGTGCCTTCTTCCGGGACAGCCTCCGGTACGAG. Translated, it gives CAFFRDSLRYE. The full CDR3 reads CAFFRDSLRYEQYF.

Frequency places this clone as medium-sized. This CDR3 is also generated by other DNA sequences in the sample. CDR3 DNA, as far as it was read: TGTGCCAGCAGCCAGGAGACAGGGGGTGGCTATGGC. This translates into CASSQETGGGYG. The complete CDR3 protein is CASSQETGGGYGYTF. The J gene is TRBJ1-2, the V gene TRBV3-1 (or the pseudogene TRBV3-2); TRBD1 agrees at 9 bases. The CDR3 end falls 3 residues outside the read, so it is completed with the germline J gene. V was clipped by 3 bases and J by 4 bases; unmatched bases: 6. The length of the CDR3 is 15 residues. CDR1 and CDR2 (germline): LGHDT, YNNKEL (reference sequence).

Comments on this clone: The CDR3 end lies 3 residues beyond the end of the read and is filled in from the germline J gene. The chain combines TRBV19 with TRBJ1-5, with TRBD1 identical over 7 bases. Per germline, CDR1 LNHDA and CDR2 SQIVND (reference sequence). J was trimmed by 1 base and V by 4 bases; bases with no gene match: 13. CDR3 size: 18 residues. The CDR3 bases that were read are TGTGCCAGTAGTAATGACAGGGAGAGCCCCCTCAGCAATCAGCCC. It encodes CASSNDRESPLSNQP. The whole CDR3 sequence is CASSNDRESPLSNQPQHF.

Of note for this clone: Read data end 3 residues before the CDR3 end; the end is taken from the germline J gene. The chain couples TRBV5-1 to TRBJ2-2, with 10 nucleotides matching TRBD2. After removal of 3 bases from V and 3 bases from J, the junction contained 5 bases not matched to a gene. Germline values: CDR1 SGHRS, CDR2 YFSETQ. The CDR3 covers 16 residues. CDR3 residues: CASSSEAGGDTGELFF. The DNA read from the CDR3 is TGCGCCAGCAGCTCAGAAGCGGGAGGGGACACCGGGGAG.

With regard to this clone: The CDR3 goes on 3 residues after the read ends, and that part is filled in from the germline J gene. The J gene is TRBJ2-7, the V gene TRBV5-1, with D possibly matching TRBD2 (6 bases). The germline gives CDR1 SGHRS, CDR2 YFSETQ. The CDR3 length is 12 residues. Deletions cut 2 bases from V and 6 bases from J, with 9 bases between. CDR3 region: CASSFAGFEQYF. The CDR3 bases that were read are TGCGCCAGCAGCTTTGCGGGGTTCGAG.